The clone carrying this T cell receptor beta chain was counted a few times. Its antigen is as yet unknown. This sample is drawn from a study of vaccination and CD4 T cells after COVID-19. Germline V gives CDR1 SGHNT, CDR2 YENEEA. The CDR3 consists of 16 residues. V trimming: 1 base; J trimming: 1 base; junction bases outside the gene matches: 3. Indicated treatment: roughly 11-day PBMC culture with coronavirus spike peptide pools or control peptides (ViraFEST assay). The Oncomine TCR Beta short-read assay was what sequenced the DNA obtained from cultured CD4+ T cells. Each CDR3 protein is one row after TCRdb ran MiXCR on the PCR reads. The sample records over 20,000 distinct CDR3 sequences, around 45% being singletons.

Sequenced material: CD4+ T cells from blood, cultured in vitro. The TCR comes from a human donor who had recovered from COVID-19. The chain carries TRBV11-3 and TRBJ2-7; 11 positions agree with TRBD1. The CDR3 nucleotides read TGTGCCAGCAGCTTAGGAGGGACAGGGGGTTCCTACGAGCAGTACTTC. Translation gives CASSLGGTGGSYEQYF. Full variable domain (rest looked up from reference TRBV11-3 and TRBJ2-7): EAGVVQSPRYKIIEKKQPVAFWCNPISGHNTLYWYLQNLGQGPELLIRYENEEAVDDSQLPKDRFSAERLKGVDSTLKIQPAELGDSAVYLCASSLGGTGGSYEQYFGPGTRLTVT.